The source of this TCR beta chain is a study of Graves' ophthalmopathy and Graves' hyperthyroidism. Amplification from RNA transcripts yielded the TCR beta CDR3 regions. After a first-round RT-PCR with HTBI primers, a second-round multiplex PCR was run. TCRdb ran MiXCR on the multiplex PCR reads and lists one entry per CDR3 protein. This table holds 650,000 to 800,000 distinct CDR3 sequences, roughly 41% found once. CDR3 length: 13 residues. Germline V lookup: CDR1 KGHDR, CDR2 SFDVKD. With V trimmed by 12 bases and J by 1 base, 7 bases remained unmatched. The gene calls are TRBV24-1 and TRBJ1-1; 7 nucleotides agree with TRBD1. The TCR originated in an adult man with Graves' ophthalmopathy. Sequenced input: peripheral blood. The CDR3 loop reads CAAGEGANTEAFF. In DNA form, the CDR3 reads TGTGCCGCCGGTGAGGGGGCGAACACTGAAGCTTTCTTT.